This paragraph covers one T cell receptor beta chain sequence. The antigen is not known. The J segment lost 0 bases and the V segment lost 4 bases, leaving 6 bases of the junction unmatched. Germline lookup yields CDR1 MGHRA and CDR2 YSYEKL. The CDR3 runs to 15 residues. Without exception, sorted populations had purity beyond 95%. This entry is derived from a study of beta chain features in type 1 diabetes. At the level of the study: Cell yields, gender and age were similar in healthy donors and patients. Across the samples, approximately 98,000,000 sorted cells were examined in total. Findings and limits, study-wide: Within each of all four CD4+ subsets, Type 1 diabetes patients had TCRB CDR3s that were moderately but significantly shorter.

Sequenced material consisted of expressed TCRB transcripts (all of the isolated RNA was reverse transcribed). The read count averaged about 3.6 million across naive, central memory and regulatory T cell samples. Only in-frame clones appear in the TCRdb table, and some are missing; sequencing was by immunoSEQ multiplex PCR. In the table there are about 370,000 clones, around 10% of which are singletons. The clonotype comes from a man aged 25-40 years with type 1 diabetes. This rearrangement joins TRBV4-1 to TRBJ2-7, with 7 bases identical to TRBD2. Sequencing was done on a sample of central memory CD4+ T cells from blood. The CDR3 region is CASSPSGTNSYEQYF. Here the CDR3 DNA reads TGCGCCAGCAGCCCGAGCGGGACCAACTCCTACGAGCAGTACTTC.